The clone carrying this T cell receptor (beta chain) has a handful of counts. Its antigen is undetermined. Profiling relied on immunoSEQ multiplex PCR, and the TCRdb table lists in-frame clones only, not all of them. The sample includes roughly 1,900 clones, about a third of them seen just once. The CDR3 length is 12 residues. V was shortened by 10 bases and J by 0 bases, with 10 bases between the two germline ends. Per the germline V gene, CDR1 is MNHGY and CDR2 is SAAAGT. These data originate in a study of T cells in localized non-small cell lung cancer. General study points: Because researchers sequenced only one region of the tumor, heterogeneity is still possible. Uninvolved adjacent lung showed the highest T cell clonality, exceeding tumor. In the blood, greater T cell density corresponded to longer overall survival.

The source material was lung tumor tissue, sampled before any cancer treatment. This chain connects TRBV6-8 to TRBJ2-7; D remains unclear. This clonotype originated in a male donor older than 55 with stage I squamous cell lung carcinoma. The CDR3 protein is CAISQTSYEQYF. In nucleotides, the CDR3 is TGTGCCATCAGCCAGACCTCCTACGAGCAGTACTTC.